The 7 T cell receptor beta chains listed next were all sequenced from one sample in a study of metastatic and nonmetastatic thyroid tumors. TCRdb called clones again from the PCR reads with MiXCR. The sample includes 45,000 or so clones, 15% to 20% of them seen just once. Ahead of thyroid surgery, no patient had received treatment of any kind. Sequencing input: blood. These receptors all come from a female donor with papillary thyroid cancer or a benign thyroid nodule (not recorded which). Some clones in this sample may be carry-over from other donors' samples.

This clone has only a few counts. V usage is TRBV6-2 or TRBV6-3 and J usage is TRBJ2-1; D is possibly TRBD2 (6 bases). The CDR3 totals 16 residues. Germline values: CDR1 MNHEY, CDR2 SVGEGT. V was pared by 2 bases and J by 8 bases, with 19 bases between. The CDR3: CASSYGGSGRVYEQFF. The CDR3 bases are TGTGCCAGCAGTTACGGGGGTAGCGGTAGGGTGTATGAGCAGTTCTTC.

This clone was seen at least ten times. The chain links TRBV15 to TRBJ2-7; D remains ambiguous. The V and J ends lost 0 bases and 1 base respectively, with 4 bases between them. Germline V gene lookup returns CDR1 LNHNV and CDR2 YYDKDF (reference sequence). The CDR3 loop spans 13 amino acids. The CDR3 sequence: CATSRDRSYEQYF. DNA for the CDR3: TGTGCCACCAGCAGAGATCGGTCCTACGAGCAGTACTTC.

The CDR3 nucleotides are TGTGCCAGCAGTTACCAAAAGATGAACACTGAAGCTTTCTTT. Translated: CASSYQKMNTEAFF. The chain carries TRBV6-2 or TRBV6-3 and TRBJ1-1; D gene unclear. CDR1 is MNHEY and CDR2 is SVGEGT in the germline V gene. CDR3 length: 14 amino acids. V lost 2 bases and J lost 0, with 7 bases in between.

The sample holds a few counts of this clone. The chain joins TRBV12-3 or TRBV12-4 to TRBJ1-2; D is undetermined. Deletions cut 3 bases from V and 10 bases from J, with 9 bases between. The CDR3 loop spans 11 amino acids. In nucleotides, the CDR3 is TGTGCCAGCAGTTTCGGTGGAAACTACACCTTC. Translation: CASSFGGNYTF.

This clone was detected many times. The gene calls are TRBV7-2 and TRBJ2-7; D not resolved. The CDR3 contains 13 residues. CDR1 is SGHTA, CDR2 FQGNSA, per germline. V was cut by 0 bases and J by 9 bases, with 12 bases left in between. DNA for the CDR3: TGTGCCAGCAGCTTAGCGCAGGCCGACGGGCAGTACTTC. Residues: CASSLAQADGQYF. Full variable domain (outside the CDR3, taken from reference TRBV7-2 and TRBJ2-7): GAGVSQSPSNKVTEKGKDVELRCDPISGHTALYWYRQSLGQGLEFLIYFQGNSAPDKSGLPSDRFSAERTGGSVSTLTIQRTQQEDSAVYLCASSLAQADGQYFGPGTRLTVT.

In its sample, this clone was seen many times. The chain uses TRBV2 and TRBJ1-6; 10 nucleotides match TRBD1. The CDR3 extends over 15 amino acids. With V trimmed by 6 bases and J by 8 bases, 7 bases remained unmatched. Germline CDR1 and CDR2: SNHLY and FYNNEI. CDR3 protein: CASRSSGTGDSPLHF. CDR3 bases: TGTGCCAGCAGAAGCTCCGGGACAGGGGATTCACCCCTCCACTTT.

This clone was recorded many times. The V and J genes are TRBV2 and TRBJ2-3, with TRBD2 matching 7 bases. This CDR3 comprises 14 residues. V gave up 11 bases and J gave up 3 bases; unmatched junction bases: 11. Germline CDR1 SNHLY, CDR2 FYNNEI. CDR3 loop: CAAGGASGTDTQYF. The CDR3 region has the DNA TGTGCCGCCGGAGGGGCTAGCGGAACAGATACGCAGTATTTT.